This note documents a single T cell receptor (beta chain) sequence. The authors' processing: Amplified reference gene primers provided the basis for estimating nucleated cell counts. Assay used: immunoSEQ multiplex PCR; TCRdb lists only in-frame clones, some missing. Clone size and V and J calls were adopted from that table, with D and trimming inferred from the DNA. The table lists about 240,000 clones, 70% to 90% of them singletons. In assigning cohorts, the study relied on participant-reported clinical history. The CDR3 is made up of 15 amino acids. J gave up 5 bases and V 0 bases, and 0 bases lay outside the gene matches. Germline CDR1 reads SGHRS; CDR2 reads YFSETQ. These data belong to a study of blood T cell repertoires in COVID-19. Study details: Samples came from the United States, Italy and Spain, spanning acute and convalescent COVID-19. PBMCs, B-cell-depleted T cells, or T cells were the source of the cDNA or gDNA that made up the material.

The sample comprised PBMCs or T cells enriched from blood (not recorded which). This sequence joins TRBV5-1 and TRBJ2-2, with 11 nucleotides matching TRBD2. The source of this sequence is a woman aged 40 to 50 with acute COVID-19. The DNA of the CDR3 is TGCGCCAGCAGCTTGGGACTAGCGGGAACCGGGGAGCTGTTTTTT. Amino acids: CASSLGLAGTGELFF. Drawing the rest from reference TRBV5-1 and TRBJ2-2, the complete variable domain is KAGVTQTPRYLIKTRGQQVTLSCSPISGHRSVSWYQQTPGQGLQFLFEYFSETQRNKGNFPGRFSGRQFSNSRSEMNVSTLELGDSALYLCASSLGLAGTGELFFGEGSRLTVL.